Each of the 6 T cell receptor beta chains below was sequenced from the same sample in a study of blood T cell repertoires in COVID-19 (dated by TCRdb to the early 2020s). Library generation was performed with the immunoSEQ multiplex PCR assay. TCRdb holds this immuneACCESS table with in-frame rearrangements only. Some clones are missing; in checked studies, unresolved V genes explain under half, and the rest has no known cause. The sample table holds around 84,000 clones, of which 70% to 90% were seen once. The biggest ten clones account for 4.6% of the sample. Sample: peripheral blood. The receptors come from a man aged 50 to 59 with active COVID-19.

V gene TRBV3-1 (or the pseudogene TRBV3-2) combines with J gene TRBJ1-1; weak D call: TRBD1 (6 bases). Germline CDR1 and CDR2: LGHDT and YNNKEL (reference sequence). The CDR3 loop spans 14 amino acids. V was shortened by 9 bases and J by 4 bases, with 18 bases between the two germline ends. The CDR3 region has the DNA TGTGCCAGTCTAAACAGGGATCGCCCCACTGAAGCTTTCTTT. Amino acid sequence: CASLNRDRPTEAFF.

The DNA of the CDR3 is TGCAGCACGAGGGGGCAGGCAGAGACCCAGTACTTC. It encodes CSTRGQAETQYF. The chain uses TRBV29-1 and TRBJ2-5; 7 positions agree with TRBD1. The CDR3 runs 12 residues. J lost 4 bases, V lost 8 bases, and 7 bases had no gene match. The germline gives CDR1 SQVTM, CDR2 ANQGSEA.

V is TRBV5-1 and J is TRBJ2-7, with a weak D call TRBD2 (7 bases). V lost 0 bases and J lost 2, with 15 bases in between. The CDR3 spans 16 residues. The germline V gene encodes CDR1 SGHRS and CDR2 YFSETQ. The CDR3 DNA sequence: TGCGCCAGCAGCTTGGGGCGGGGGCAGGGACCCTACGAGCAGTACTTC. The encoded protein is CASSLGRGQGPYEQYF.

The gene calls are TRBV5-6 and TRBJ2-7; D uncertain. The length of the CDR3 is 14 residues. V lost 0 bases, J lost 2 bases, and 9 bases lay in between. The germline V gene has CDR1 SGHDT and CDR2 YYEEEE. The CDR3 here is CASSLVAGPYEQYF. CDR3 DNA: TGTGCCAGCAGCTTGGTGGCAGGCCCCTACGAGCAGTACTTC. The full variable domain, its missing parts supplied by reference TRBV5-6 and TRBJ2-7, is DAGVTQSPTHLIKTRGQQVTLRCSPKSGHDTVSWYQQALGQGPQFIFQYYEEEERQRGNFPDRFSGHQFPNYSSELNVNALLLGDSALYLCASSLVAGPYEQYFGPGTRLTVT.

The chain recombines TRBV9 with TRBJ2-1, with TRBD2 as a possible D gene (6 bases). V gave up 4 bases and J gave up 1 base, with 12 bases separating them. Germline assignment: CDR1 SGDLS and CDR2 YYNGEE. The CDR3 spans 15 residues. The CDR3 sequence is CASSPRAGSYNEQFF. For the CDR3, the DNA is TGTGCCAGCAGCCCTCGGGCGGGATCCTACAATGAGCAGTTCTTC.

CDR3: CASSRRGGSGELFF. The CDR3 DNA sequence: TGTGCCAGCAGTCGCCGAGGAGGATCCGGGGAGCTGTTTTTT. J is TRBJ2-2 and V is TRBV6-5; D is possibly TRBD2 (5 bases). Germline CDR1 is MNHEY and CDR2 is SVGAGI. Deletions cut 5 bases from V and 6 bases from J, with 13 bases between. The CDR3 is made up of 14 amino acids.